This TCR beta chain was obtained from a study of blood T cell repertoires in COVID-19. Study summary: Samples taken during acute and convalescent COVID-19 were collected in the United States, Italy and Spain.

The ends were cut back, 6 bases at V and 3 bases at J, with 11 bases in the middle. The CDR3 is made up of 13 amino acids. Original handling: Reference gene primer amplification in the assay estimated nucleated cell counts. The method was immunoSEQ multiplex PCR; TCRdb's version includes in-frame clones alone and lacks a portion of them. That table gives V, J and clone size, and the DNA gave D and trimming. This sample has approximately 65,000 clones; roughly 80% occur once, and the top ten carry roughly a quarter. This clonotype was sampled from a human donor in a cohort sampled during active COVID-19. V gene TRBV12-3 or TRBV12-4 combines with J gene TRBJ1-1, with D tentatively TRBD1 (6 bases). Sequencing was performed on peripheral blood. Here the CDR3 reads CASSWTEDTEAFF. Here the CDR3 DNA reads TGTGCCAGCAGCTGGACAGAGGACACTGAAGCTTTCTTT.